Sequencing of this TCR beta chain was carried out in a study of human T cells and chemical hapten exposure. Regarding time point: patch test 3, about 24 weeks after DPC sensitization. Treatment of the sample: therapeutic diphenylcyclopropenone sensitization with weekly scalp DPC. Each cDNA molecule in the library carried unique molecular identifiers. TCRdb itself ran the RACE reads through MiXCR, one entry per CDR3 protein. This sample carries more than 45,000 distinct CDR3 sequences, about an eighth of them seen once, and the ten largest clones take 2.4%. The CDR3 length is 11 residues. Trimming stripped 8 bases from V and 7 bases from J, with 9 bases between. Germline CDR1 MDHEN, CDR2 SYDVKM.

The sequenced sample was whole blood, obtained in connection with sensitization to the hapten diphenylcyclopropenone (DPC). The chain links TRBV28 to TRBJ1-5; unclear D gene. The origin of this receptor is a young man with alopecia areata. Some clones in this sample may be carry-over from other donors' samples. CDR3 protein: CASGTRQPQHF. DNA of the CDR3: TGTGCCAGCGGAACACGGCAGCCCCAGCATTTT.